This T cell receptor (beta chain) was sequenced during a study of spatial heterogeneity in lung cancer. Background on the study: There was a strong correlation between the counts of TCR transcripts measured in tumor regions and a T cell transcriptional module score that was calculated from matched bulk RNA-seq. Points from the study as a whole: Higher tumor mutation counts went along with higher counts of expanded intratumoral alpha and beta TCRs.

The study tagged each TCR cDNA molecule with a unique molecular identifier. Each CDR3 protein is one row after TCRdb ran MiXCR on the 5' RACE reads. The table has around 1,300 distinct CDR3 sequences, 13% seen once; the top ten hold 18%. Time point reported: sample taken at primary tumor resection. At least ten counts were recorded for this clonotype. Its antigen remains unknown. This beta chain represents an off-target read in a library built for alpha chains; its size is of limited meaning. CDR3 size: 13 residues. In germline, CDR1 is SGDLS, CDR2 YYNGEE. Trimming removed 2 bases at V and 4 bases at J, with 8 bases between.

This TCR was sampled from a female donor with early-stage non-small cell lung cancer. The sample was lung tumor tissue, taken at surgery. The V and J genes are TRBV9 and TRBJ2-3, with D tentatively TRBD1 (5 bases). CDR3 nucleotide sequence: TGTGCCAGCAGCGTGGACACACCAGATACGCAGTATTTT. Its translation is CASSVDTPDTQYF.